The clone carrying this T cell receptor beta chain was seen many times. Its antigen remains unknown. The CDR3 totals 13 residues. The germline gives CDR1 SGHAT, CDR2 FQNNGV. V lost 0 bases to trimming and J lost 14 bases, with 14 bases between them. The sample comes from a study of read filtering for tumor transcriptome and immune sequencing. Looking at the study overall: By R-ISS, stages I, II and III held roughly 8, 16 and 7 patients.

Study-wide results and limits: Approximately 80% of IR-seq clonotypes had one read, totaling about 3.5% of reads; RNA-seq: 74.6% and 44.6%. Even smaller IR-seq throughput identified most shared clonotypes.

Molecular barcoded adaptors covering alpha/delta and beta/gamma chains were used on around 400 ng RNA. TCRdb ran MiXCR on the reads and lists one entry per CDR3 protein. The data show around 50,000 distinct CDR3 sequences, with more than 9% seen just once and 16% held by the top ten. The chain links TRBV11-2 to TRBJ2-1, with D perhaps matching TRBD1 (6 bases). The sequencing sample was made of a population of CD138-negative cells sorted from bone marrow. The receptor comes from a donor over 35 with multiple myeloma. For the CDR3, the DNA is TGTGCCAGCAGCTTAGAGATCGGACAGATTGAGTTCTTC. This encodes CASSLEIGQIEFF.